A selection of T cell receptor beta chains follows, all from one sample in a study of blood T cells in healthy people across ages. TCRdb used MiXCR to reprocess the 5' RACE reads, holding one entry per CDR3 protein. There are approximately 780,000 distinct CDR3 sequences in the sample; approximately 24% occur only once, and roughly 3.1% lies in the top ten. This same sample was also taken into another study, of T cells of mothers and their children.

Input material: blood. The receptor set was obtained from a boy between 10 and 17 years old in good health. CDR3s include the opening cysteine and the closing phenylalanine or tryptophan. D genes are given only for firm matches. Clone size is stated in some rows and not others, as once, few, many or a class when expanded.

clone size: NA
V gene: TRBV21-1
J gene: TRBJ2-7
D gene: NA
CDR3 protein: CASSAWEQYF
CDR3 DNA: TGTGCCAGCAGCGCGTGGGAGCAGTACTTC

clone size: few
V gene: TRBV2
J gene: TRBJ2-2
D gene: NA
CDR3 protein: CASSERRTGELFF
CDR3 DNA: TGTGCCAGCAGTGAACGCCGTACCGGGGAGCTGTTTTTT

clone size: NA
V gene: TRBV28
J gene: TRBJ1-6
D gene: NA
CDR3 protein: CASTPRRGSIRPPLHF
CDR3 DNA: TGTGCCAGCACCCCAAGGAGAGGTTCCATCCGACCACCCCTCCACTTT

clone size: few
V gene: TRBV30
J gene: TRBJ2-5
D gene: NA
CDR3 protein: CAWTGLRGRPEQYF
CDR3 DNA: TGTGCCTGGACTGGCCTCCGGGGACGGCCGGAGCAGTACTTC

clone size: few
V gene: TRBV18
J gene: TRBJ2-7
D gene: TRBD1
CDR3 protein: CASSPATGPYEQYF
CDR3 DNA: TGTGCCAGCTCACCGGCGACAGGGCCCTACGAGCAGTACTTC

clone size: NA
V gene: TRBV7-6
J gene: TRBJ2-2
D gene: TRBD2
CDR3 protein: CASSWGLAGGNTGELFF
CDR3 DNA: TGTGCCAGCAGCTGGGGACTAGCGGGGGGAAACACCGGGGAGCTGTTTTTT

clone size: few
V gene: TRBV7-9
J gene: TRBJ2-7
D gene: NA
CDR3 protein: CASSHTTYYEQYF
CDR3 DNA: TGTGCCAGCAGCCATACTACTTACTACGAGCAGTACTTC

clone size: few
V gene: TRBV10-3
J gene: TRBJ2-5
D gene: TRBD1
CDR3 protein: CAIRSDRGQETQYF
CDR3 DNA: TGTGCCATCAGGAGCGACAGGGGGCAAGAGACCCAGTACTTC

clone size: NA
V gene: TRBV7-9
J gene: TRBJ2-7
D gene: NA
CDR3 protein: CASSDRTVSYEQYF
CDR3 DNA: TGTGCCAGCAGCGATCGGACGGTCTCCTACGAGCAGTACTTC

clone size: few
V gene: TRBV5-6
J gene: TRBJ1-1
D gene: NA
CDR3 protein: CASSYMTGANTEAFF
CDR3 DNA: TGTGCCAGCAGCTATATGACGGGGGCGAACACTGAAGCTTTCTTT

clone size: NA
V gene: TRBV6-5
J gene: TRBJ2-1
D gene: NA
CDR3 protein: CASSQGYGEQFF
CDR3 DNA: TGTGCCAGCAGTCAGGGTTACGGTGAGCAGTTCTTC

clone size: NA
V gene: TRBV5-1
J gene: TRBJ2-1
D gene: TRBD2
CDR3 protein: CASSLRGTSGGNYYNEQFF
CDR3 DNA: TGCGCCAGCAGCTTACGCGGGACTAGCGGGGGGAACTACTACAATGAGCAGTTCTTC

clone size: NA
V gene: TRBV6-6
J gene: TRBJ2-3
D gene: TRBD2
CDR3 protein: CASSQGLAGRTDTQYF
CDR3 DNA: TGTGCCAGCAGTCAGGGACTAGCGGGGAGGACAGATACGCAGTATTTT

clone size: few
V gene: TRBV12-3/TRBV12-4
J gene: TRBJ2-1
D gene: NA
CDR3 protein: CASSWDEQFF
CDR3 DNA: TGTGCCAGCAGTTGGGATGAGCAGTTCTTC

clone size: NA
V gene: TRBV6-1
J gene: TRBJ1-5
D gene: TRBD1
CDR3 protein: CASSTDRVAWQPQHF
CDR3 DNA: TGTGCCAGCAGTACCGACAGGGTAGCGTGGCAGCCCCAGCATTTT

clone size: few
V gene: TRBV9
J gene: TRBJ2-7
D gene: NA
CDR3 protein: CASSVESYEQYF
CDR3 DNA: TGTGCCAGCAGCGTAGAGTCCTACGAGCAGTACTTC

clone size: NA
V gene: TRBV27
J gene: TRBJ2-1
D gene: NA
CDR3 protein: CASSTNNNEQFF
CDR3 DNA: TGTGCCAGCAGTACCAATAACAATGAGCAGTTCTTC

clone size: NA
V gene: TRBV5-1
J gene: TRBJ1-1
D gene: NA
CDR3 protein: CASSFGGLGTEAFF
CDR3 DNA: TGCGCCAGCAGTTTTGGGGGCCTCGGGACTGAAGCTTTCTTT

clone size: NA
V gene: TRBV29-1
J gene: TRBJ1-5
D gene: NA
CDR3 protein: CSTWDSNQPQHF
CDR3 DNA: TGCAGCACCTGGGACAGCAATCAGCCCCAGCATTTT

clone size: NA
V gene: TRBV4-1
J gene: TRBJ1-1
D gene: NA
CDR3 protein: CASSQAARGITEAFF
CDR3 DNA: TGCGCCAGCAGCCAAGCAGCACGGGGCATAACTGAAGCTTTCTTT

clone size: NA
V gene: TRBV4-2
J gene: TRBJ1-5
D gene: NA
CDR3 protein: CASSQVTHDSNQPQHF
CDR3 DNA: TGTGCCAGCAGCCAAGTAACCCATGATAGCAATCAGCCCCAGCATTTT

clone size: NA
V gene: TRBV9
J gene: TRBJ2-7
D gene: NA
CDR3 protein: CASSQSWGNEQYF
CDR3 DNA: TGTGCCAGCAGCCAGTCGTGGGGTAACGAGCAGTACTTC

clone size: few
V gene: TRBV7-9
J gene: TRBJ2-5
D gene: TRBD1
CDR3 protein: CASSPLTGLETQYF
CDR3 DNA: TGTGCCAGCAGCCCACTGACAGGGTTAGAGACCCAGTACTTC

clone size: NA
V gene: TRBV2
J gene: TRBJ2-1
D gene: TRBD1
CDR3 protein: CASSGGQGVSEQFF
CDR3 DNA: TGTGCCAGCAGTGGGGGACAGGGAGTATCTGAGCAGTTCTTC

clone size: few
V gene: TRBV12-3/TRBV12-4
J gene: TRBJ1-5
D gene: NA
CDR3 protein: CASARGIGNQPQHF
CDR3 DNA: TGTGCCAGTGCTAGGGGGATCGGCAATCAGCCCCAGCATTTT

clone size: few
V gene: TRBV4-1
J gene: TRBJ2-6
D gene: NA
CDR3 protein: CASSQGTGLRANVLTF
CDR3 DNA: TGCGCCAGCAGCCAAGGGACGGGTCTGAGGGCCAACGTCCTGACTTTC

clone size: NA
V gene: TRBV5-1
J gene: TRBJ1-4
D gene: NA
CDR3 protein: CASSTRANEKLFF
CDR3 DNA: TGCGCCAGCAGCACGAGGGCTAATGAAAAACTGTTTTTT

clone size: NA
V gene: TRBV3-1
J gene: TRBJ2-7
D gene: TRBD2
CDR3 protein: CASSPRGGHSYEQYF
CDR3 DNA: TGTGCCAGCAGCCCGCGGGGGGGCCACTCCTACGAGCAGTACTTC

clone size: NA
V gene: TRBV5-1
J gene: TRBJ2-1
D gene: NA
CDR3 protein: CASSPPGVRGSYNEQFF
CDR3 DNA: TGCGCCAGCAGCCCCCCCGGCGTCCGTGGCTCCTACAATGAGCAGTTCTTC

clone size: few
V gene: TRBV12-3/TRBV12-4
J gene: TRBJ2-5
D gene: NA
CDR3 protein: CASSLFALQETQYF
CDR3 DNA: TGTGCCAGCAGTTTGTTCGCCCTTCAAGAGACCCAGTACTTC

clone size: NA
V gene: TRBV29-1
J gene: TRBJ1-4
D gene: TRBD1
CDR3 protein: CSVDIQGSQEKLFF
CDR3 DNA: TGCAGCGTAGACATACAGGGGAGTCAAGAAAAACTGTTTTTT

clone size: few
V gene: TRBV14
J gene: TRBJ2-3
D gene: NA
CDR3 protein: CASNRARVTDTQYF
CDR3 DNA: TGTGCCAGCAACCGGGCCCGGGTAACAGATACGCAGTATTTT

clone size: NA
V gene: TRBV2
J gene: TRBJ2-5
D gene: NA
CDR3 protein: CARQTYREQETQYF
CDR3 DNA: TGTGCCAGGCAAACCTACAGGGAGCAAGAGACCCAGTACTTC

clone size: few
V gene: TRBV2
J gene: TRBJ1-6
D gene: TRBD1
CDR3 protein: CASTQGARDSPLHF
CDR3 DNA: TGTGCCAGCACCCAGGGGGCCAGGGACTCACCCCTCCACTTT

clone size: few
V gene: TRBV7-9
J gene: TRBJ1-4
D gene: TRBD1
CDR3 protein: CASSVGQIRLEKLFF
CDR3 DNA: TGTGCCAGCAGCGTGGGACAGATACGTTTAGAAAAACTGTTTTTT

clone size: few
V gene: TRBV3-1
J gene: TRBJ2-7
D gene: TRBD1
CDR3 protein: CASSQEVGQGSREQYF
CDR3 DNA: TGTGCCAGCAGCCAAGAGGTAGGACAGGGTTCTCGCGAGCAGTACTTC

clone size: NA
V gene: TRBV12-3/TRBV12-4
J gene: TRBJ1-1
D gene: NA
CDR3 protein: CASSFYRYTEAFF
CDR3 DNA: TGTGCCAGCAGTTTTTACAGATACACTGAAGCTTTCTTT

clone size: few
V gene: TRBV25-1
J gene: TRBJ2-5
D gene: NA
CDR3 protein: CASSVGDIGETQYF
CDR3 DNA: TGTGCCAGCAGTGTGGGGGACATTGGGGAGACCCAGTACTTC

clone size: NA
V gene: TRBV29-1
J gene: TRBJ1-4
D gene: NA
CDR3 protein: CSVDVQGNEKLFF
CDR3 DNA: TGCAGCGTTGATGTGCAGGGCAATGAAAAACTGTTTTTT

clone size: NA
V gene: TRBV7-2
J gene: TRBJ2-5
D gene: NA
CDR3 protein: CASSSQLLQETQYF
CDR3 DNA: TGTGCCAGCAGCTCGCAATTATTACAAGAGACCCAGTACTTC

clone size: NA
V gene: TRBV20-1
J gene: TRBJ2-5
D gene: TRBD2
CDR3 protein: CSARSGGLETQYF
CDR3 DNA: TGCAGTGCGAGATCGGGGGGGCTGGAGACCCAGTACTTC

clone size: many
V gene: TRBV6-1
J gene: TRBJ1-2
D gene: NA
CDR3 protein: CASRRDNYGYTF
CDR3 DNA: TGTGCCAGCAGACGGGATAACTATGGCTACACCTTC

clone size: NA
V gene: TRBV5-1
J gene: TRBJ2-7
D gene: NA
CDR3 protein: CASSAVRGGSYEQYF
CDR3 DNA: TGCGCCAGCAGCGCCGTCCGGGGTGGGTCCTACGAGCAGTACTTC

clone size: few
V gene: TRBV29-1
J gene: TRBJ2-7
D gene: NA
CDR3 protein: CSGANLGRNEQYF
CDR3 DNA: TGCAGCGGGGCAAATTTGGGGAGGAACGAGCAGTACTTC

clone size: few
V gene: TRBV6-6
J gene: TRBJ1-4
D gene: NA
CDR3 protein: CASSYRGDINEKLFF
CDR3 DNA: TGTGCCAGCAGTTATAGAGGGGACATTAATGAAAAACTGTTTTTT

clone size: NA
V gene: TRBV4-1
J gene: TRBJ2-6
D gene: NA
CDR3 protein: CASSQEGRSATLLTF
CDR3 DNA: TGCGCCAGCAGCCAAGAGGGGCGGTCGGCTACTCTCCTGACTTTC

clone size: NA
V gene: TRBV12-3/TRBV12-4
J gene: TRBJ2-6
D gene: TRBD1
CDR3 protein: CASSPRTGFSSGANVLTF
CDR3 DNA: TGTGCCAGCAGTCCTCGGACAGGGTTTAGCTCTGGGGCCAACGTCTTGACTTTC

clone size: few
V gene: TRBV6-1
J gene: TRBJ1-4
D gene: TRBD1
CDR3 protein: CASRRTGEVANEKLFF
CDR3 DNA: TGTGCCAGCAGGAGGACAGGGGAGGTGGCTAATGAAAAACTGTTTTTT

clone size: NA
V gene: TRBV15
J gene: TRBJ2-1
D gene: NA
CDR3 protein: CATSRDEAAGEQFF
CDR3 DNA: TGTGCCACCAGCAGAGATGAGGCAGCTGGGGAGCAGTTCTTC